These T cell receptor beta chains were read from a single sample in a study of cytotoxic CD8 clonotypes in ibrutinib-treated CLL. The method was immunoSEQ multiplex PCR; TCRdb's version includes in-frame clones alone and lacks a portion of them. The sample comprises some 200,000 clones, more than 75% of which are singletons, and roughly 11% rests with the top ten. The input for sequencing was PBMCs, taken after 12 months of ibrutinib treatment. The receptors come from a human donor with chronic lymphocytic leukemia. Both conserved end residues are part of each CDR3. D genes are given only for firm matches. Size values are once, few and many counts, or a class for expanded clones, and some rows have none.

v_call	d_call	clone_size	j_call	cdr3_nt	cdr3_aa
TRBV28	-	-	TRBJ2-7	TGTGCCAGCAGTTTAGGGACCACCTACGAGCAGTACTTC	CASSLGTTYEQYF
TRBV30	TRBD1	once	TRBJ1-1	TGTGCCTGGAGTGTGGGGACAGGGCCCTCTGAAGCTTTCTTT	CAWSVGTGPSEAFF
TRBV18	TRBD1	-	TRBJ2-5	TGTGCCAGCTCACCACCCGGGACAGCGGTTCGGGAAGAGACCCAGTACTTC	CASSPPGTAVREETQYF
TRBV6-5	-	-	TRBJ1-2	TGTGCCAGCAGTTACTCCCCCAGGGTCTATGGCTACACCTTC	CASSYSPRVYGYTF
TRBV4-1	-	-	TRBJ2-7	TGCGCCAGCAGCCAAGTTGGGCTAGGGACCTACGAGCAGTACTTC	CASSQVGLGTYEQYF
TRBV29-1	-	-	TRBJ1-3	TGCAGCGTTGAACGGGGAGGGGGAAACACCATATATTTT	CSVERGGGNTIYF
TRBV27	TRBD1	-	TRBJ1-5	TGTGCCAGCAGACTCGACAGGGACAGTCCCCAGCATTTT	CASRLDRDSPQHF
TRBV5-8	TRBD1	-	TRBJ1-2	TGTGCCAGCAGCTGGGACAGCCAATATGGCTACACCTTC	CASSWDSQYGYTF
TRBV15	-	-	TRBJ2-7	TGTGCCACCAGCAGAGATGTCGGAGAGCAGTACTTC	CATSRDVGEQYF
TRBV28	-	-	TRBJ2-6	TGTGCCAGCAGAGCCTTAGGGGGTCGAGCGGTTTCCTCTGGGGCCAACGTCCTGACTTTC	CASRALGGRAVSSGANVLTF
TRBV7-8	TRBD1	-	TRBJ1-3	TGTGCCAGCAGCTTAGGTGGGACAGGGGGAAACACCATATATTTT	CASSLGGTGGNTIYF
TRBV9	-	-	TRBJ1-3	TGTGCCAGCAGCCAGACGGGCTCAGGTGGAAACACCATATATTTT	CASSQTGSGGNTIYF
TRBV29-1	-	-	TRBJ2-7	TGCAGCGTCTCTAGGGACAACTCCTACGAGCAGTACTTC	CSVSRDNSYEQYF
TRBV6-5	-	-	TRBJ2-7	TGTGCCAGCTGGGCAGGGCCATACGAGCAGTACTTC	CASWAGPYEQYF
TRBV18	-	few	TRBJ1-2	TGTGCCAGCTCACCATCCTATGGCTACACCTTC	CASSPSYGYTF
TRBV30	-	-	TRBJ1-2	TGTGCCTGGAGCCCACGGAGCCAGGGCTACACCTTC	CAWSPRSQGYTF
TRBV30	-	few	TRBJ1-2	TGTGCCTGGAGTACGGGCTATGGCTACACCTTC	CAWSTGYGYTF
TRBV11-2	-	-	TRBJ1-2	TGTGCCAGCAGCCTAAACAGGGTTGGCTACACCTTC	CASSLNRVGYTF
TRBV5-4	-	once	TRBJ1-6	TGTGCCAGTTTCCAGGAGCCTCGGCGGGGAAATTCACCCCTCCACTTT	CASFQEPRRGNSPLHF
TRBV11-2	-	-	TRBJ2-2	TGTGCCAGCAGCTTAAAAGCGGGGGAGCTGTTTTTT	CASSLKAGELFF
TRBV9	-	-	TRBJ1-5	TGTGCCAGCAGCGCTCGGGCGAACGGGGATCAGCCCCAGCATTTT	CASSARANGDQPQHF
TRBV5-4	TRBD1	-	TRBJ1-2	TGTGCCAGCAGCCCTAGGTTGGGGGACAGGAAGTATTATGGCTACACCTTC	CASSPRLGDRKYYGYTF
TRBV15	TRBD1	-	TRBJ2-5	TGTGCCACTAACTCCGGGACAGAAGAGACCCAGTACTTC	CATNSGTEETQYF
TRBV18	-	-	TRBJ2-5	TGTGCCAGCTCACCACTTTGGGGCGAGACCCAGTACTTC	CASSPLWGETQYF
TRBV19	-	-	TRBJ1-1	TGTGCCAGTCAAGGACTGAGCCTATCTGAAGCTTTCTTT	CASQGLSLSEAFF
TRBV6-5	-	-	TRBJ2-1	TGTGCCAGCGGGAAGCTAGTATACAATGAGCAGTTCTTC	CASGKLVYNEQFF
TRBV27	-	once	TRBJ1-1	TGTGCCAGCAGTTTATCTATTTCAGGGGAGACTGAAGCTTTCTTT	CASSLSISGETEAFF
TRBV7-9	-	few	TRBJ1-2	TGTGCCAGCAGCTTAGCGAGAAGGGTCGGCTATGGCTACACCTTC	CASSLARRVGYGYTF
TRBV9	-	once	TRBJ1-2	TGTGCCAGCAGCGTAGCTCTCCACTCTACTATGGGCTACACCTTC	CASSVALHSTMGYTF
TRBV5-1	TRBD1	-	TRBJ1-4	TGCGCCAGCAGTGAACCGGGACAGCGAAATGAAAAACTGTTTTTT	CASSEPGQRNEKLFF